The 8 T cell receptor beta chains reported below all come from one sample, sequenced in a study of T cell repertoires in cytomegalovirus infection. One entry per CDR3 protein, called by TCRdb with MiXCR from the reads. The table has about 110,000 distinct CDR3 sequences, roughly 30% seen once. These receptors are not linked to any known antigen. This specimen consisted of CD8+ T cells from cultured PBMCs, obtained from culture after CMV antigen stimulation. The receptors derive from a human donor in good health (CMV status not recorded). Some clones in this sample may be carry-over from other donors' samples.

The table lists this clonotype with a few counts. V usage is TRBV19 and J usage is TRBJ1-5, with D maybe TRBD1 (5 bases). CDR1 and CDR2 (germline): LNHDA, SQIVND (reference sequence). CDR3 size: 15 residues. V was cut by 5 bases and J by 2 bases, with 13 bases left in between. CDR3 in DNA: TGTGCCAGTAGTGAGGGGTATTCGGGCAATCAGCCCCAGCATTTT. Protein product: CASSEGYSGNQPQHF.

This clonotype was observed many times. The chain has TRBV4-1 and TRBJ2-7; D not resolved. With 6 bases removed from V and 5 bases from J, the gap between germline ends came to 20 bases. CDR3 size: 15 residues. CDR1 MGHRA and CDR2 YSYEKL come from the germline V gene. The CDR3: CASSRSVGLGDEQYF. As DNA, the CDR3 is TGCGCCAGCAGTCGGTCTGTGGGTCTTGGAGACGAGCAGTACTTC.

There are a few counts of this clonotype. V and J are TRBV19 and TRBJ1-1, with D unresolved. CDR1 is LNHDA, CDR2 SQIVND, per germline (reference sequence). The CDR3 loop spans 11 amino acids. The germline V and J ends were trimmed by 7 bases and 10 bases, with 13 bases remaining between them. The CDR3 nucleotides read TGTGCCAGTAAAGGGCCTTGGGGAGCTTTCTTT. Translation gives CASKGPWGAFF.

CDR3 nucleotides: TGTGCCAGCAGTTTAGGGGGACTAAACTACGAGCAGTACTTC. Translation gives CASSLGGLNYEQYF. The chain couples TRBV28 to TRBJ2-7, with 7 bases that match TRBD2. The CDR3 extends over 14 amino acids. Trimming at V came to 2 bases and at J to 3 bases, leaving 4 bases not matched to a gene. Germline values: CDR1 MDHEN, CDR2 SYDVKM.

The chain couples TRBV5-4 to TRBJ2-2, with 10 positions matching TRBD2. Losses at the gene ends were 4 bases for V and 5 bases for J; bases not matched to a gene: 5. Germline V CDR1 and CDR2: SGHNT, YYREEE (reference sequence). This CDR3 comprises 15 residues. CDR3 in amino acids: CASSPSGGETGELFF. CDR3 DNA sequence: TGTGCCAGCAGCCCGAGCGGGGGGGAAACCGGGGAGCTGTTTTTT.

In its sample, this clonotype was seen many times. The chain is built from TRBV7-9 and TRBJ2-7; perhaps TRBD2 as D (5 bases). CDR3 length equals 14 residues. V was clipped by 5 bases and J by 2 bases, with 13 bases between them. Germline-derived CDR1 and CDR2 are SEHNR and FQNEAQ (reference sequence). The CDR3 here is CASSASAGPYEQYF. The DNA for the CDR3 is TGTGCCAGCAGCGCTTCGGCGGGCCCCTACGAGCAGTACTTC.

The rearrangement joins TRBV28 to TRBJ1-3; D perhaps matches TRBD1 (5 bases). V gave up 2 bases and J gave up 10 bases, with 18 bases separating them. Germline assignment: CDR1 MDHEN and CDR2 SYDVKM. CDR3 length equals 15 residues. Here the CDR3 DNA reads TGTGCCAGCAGTTTACAGGAGGACATTGAAAAAACCATATATTTT. This encodes CASSLQEDIEKTIYF.

The chain has TRBV20-1 and TRBJ1-2, with unresolved D. CDR1 is DFQATT and CDR2 is SNEGSKA in the germline V gene (reference sequence). The CDR3 sequence is 11 residues long. V was shortened by 6 bases and J by 5 bases, with 10 bases between the two germline ends. CDR3 loop: CSAQDLYGYTF. CDR3 DNA: TGCAGTGCCCAGGACCTATATGGCTACACCTTC.